One and the same sample provided the 21 T cell receptor beta chains below, sequenced in a study of blood T cell repertoires in COVID-19. Profiling relied on immunoSEQ multiplex PCR, and the TCRdb table lists in-frame clones only, not all of them. The table includes 410,000 or so clones, approximately 89% detected once. The source material was peripheral blood. Receptors were obtained from a woman aged 40 to 49 with COVID-19, enrolled during active disease.

This chain uses TRBV30 with TRBJ2-1; TRBD2 might be the D (5 bases). The V end lost 0 bases, the J end lost 8 bases, and 17 bases lay between the germline ends. CDR3 size: 15 residues. Germline V gene sequence: CDR1 GTSNPN, CDR2 SVGIG (reference sequence). Written as DNA, the CDR3 is TGTGCCTGGAGTGTATATATCTCGGGAAGAGATGAGCAGTTCTTC. Amino acids: CAWSVYISGRDEQFF.

About this clone itself: This sample also contains other DNA sequences that code for the same CDR3. The CDR3 region has the DNA TGTGCCAGCACCCGGGACAGTTCCTACGAGCAGTACTTC. Amino acid sequence: CASTRDSSYEQYF. This rearrangement joins TRBV28 to TRBJ2-7; TRBD1 agrees at 7 bases. The CDR3 covers 13 residues. After removal of 7 bases from V and 1 base from J, the junction contained 4 bases not matched to a gene. The germline CDR1 and CDR2 sequences are MDHEN and SYDVKM.

This clone was detected once. This chain connects TRBV19 to TRBJ1-1, with 10 bases identical to TRBD1. Germline assignment: CDR1 LNHDA and CDR2 SQIVND (reference sequence). The CDR3 spans 14 residues. V dropped 6 bases and J dropped 1; count of bases not matched to a gene: 2. The CDR3 DNA follows: TGTGCCAGTAGCCGGACAGGGGGGAACACTGAAGCTTTCTTT. Amino acid sequence: CASSRTGGNTEAFF.

The genes are TRBV23-1 and TRBJ2-1; the D is unclear. TRBV23-1 qualifies as an ORF whose function is uncertain. The V and J ends lost 2 bases and 10 bases respectively, with 12 bases between them. This CDR3 has 13 amino acids. CDR3 nucleotides: TGCGCCAGCAGTCAAGCTCATGCGCGCGAGCAGTTCTTC. Its translation: CASSQAHAREQFF.

The chain joins TRBV19 to TRBJ2-7; weak D call: TRBD2 (6 bases). CDR1 and CDR2 (germline): LNHDA, SQIVND (reference sequence). The CDR3 contains 13 residues. V was clipped by 2 bases and J by 4 bases, with 9 bases between them. The CDR3 here is CASSISGRYEQYF. The CDR3 DNA reads TGTGCCAGTAGTATATCAGGGAGGTACGAGCAGTACTTC.

This clone was recorded a few times. The chain is built from TRBV5-6 and TRBJ1-5, with D perhaps TRBD1 (5 bases). CDR1 and CDR2 (germline): SGHDT, YYEEEE. V lost 10 bases and J 2 bases, leaving 16 bases between the germline ends. The CDR3 sequence is 14 residues long. The CDR3 reads CALRVGQGNQPQHF. As DNA, the CDR3 is TGTGCCCTACGGGTGGGGCAGGGCAATCAGCCCCAGCATTTT. Variable domain in full (rest from reference TRBV5-6 and TRBJ1-5): DAGVTQSPTHLIKTRGQQVTLRCSPKSGHDTVSWYQQALGQGPQFIFQYYEEEERQRGNFPDRFSGHQFPNYSSELNVNALLLGDSALYLCALRVGQGNQPQHFGDGTRLSIL.

This chain uses TRBV19 with TRBJ2-5; maybe TRBD1 (7 bases). Germline loops: CDR1 LNHDA, CDR2 SQIVND (reference sequence). The CDR3 loop spans 14 amino acids. With 5 bases removed from V and 6 bases from J, the gap between germline ends came to 16 bases. CDR3 nucleotide sequence: TGTGCCAGTAGTCCCCGAGGGGGCGGGAAGACCCAGTACTTC. It codes for CASSPRGGGKTQYF. The full variable domain, completed using reference TRBV19 and TRBJ2-5, is DGGITQSPKYLFRKEGQNVTLSCEQNLNHDAMYWYRQDPGQGLRLIYYSQIVNDFQKGDIAEGYSVSREKKESFPLTVTSAQKNPTAFYLCASSPRGGGKTQYFGPGTRLLVL.

This clone was recorded once. The chain joins TRBV10-3 to TRBJ2-7; D is possibly TRBD2 (5 bases). This CDR3 comprises 14 residues. The germline V gene encodes CDR1 ENHRY and CDR2 SYGVKD. V was cut by 6 bases and J by 6 bases, with 18 bases left in between. CDR3 protein: CAISPLEQAAEQYF. For the CDR3, the DNA is TGTGCCATCAGCCCGCTTGAACAAGCGGCCGAGCAGTACTTC.

The chain is built from TRBV11-2 and TRBJ1-2; the D is unclear. The CDR3 consists of 15 residues. V lost 5 bases and J 1 base, leaving 14 bases between the germline ends. The germline V gene encodes CDR1 SGHAT and CDR2 FQNNGV. CDR3 protein: CASSPTLPDNYGYTF. CDR3 nucleotide sequence: TGTGCCAGCAGCCCTACCCTGCCCGATAACTATGGCTACACCTTC.

This chain connects TRBV27 to TRBJ2-7, with 8 positions matching TRBD1. J lost 1 base, V lost 2 bases, and 4 bases had no gene match. Germline V gene lookup returns CDR1 MNHEY and CDR2 SMNVEV (reference sequence). The CDR3 consists of 15 residues. The CDR3 here is CASSLRRQGSYEQYF. The DNA for the CDR3 is TGTGCCAGCAGTTTACGCCGACAGGGGTCCTACGAGCAGTACTTC.

This chain uses TRBV18 with TRBJ1-1; D is perhaps TRBD1 (5 bases). CDR3 size: 14 residues. Germline CDR1 reads KGHSH; CDR2 reads LQKENI. Trimming took 3 bases from V and 3 from J, leaving 11 bases between them. CDR3 in DNA: TGTGCCAGCTCACCCCTCGGGGGGGACACTGAAGCTTTCTTT. Amino acid sequence: CASSPLGGDTEAFF.

The genes are TRBV4-3 and TRBJ1-2; 8 bases line up with TRBD1. In germline, CDR1 is LGHNA, CDR2 YSLEER. J lost 5 bases, V lost 0 bases, and 8 bases had no gene match. This CDR3 has 16 amino acids. This CDR3 reads CASSQEARDRSYGYTF. The CDR3 DNA sequence: TGCGCCAGCAGCCAAGAGGCTCGGGACAGGAGTTATGGCTACACCTTC.

The chain is built from TRBV3-1 (or the pseudogene TRBV3-2) and TRBJ1-6; the match to TRBD1 covers 8 bases. J gave up 0 bases and V 1 base, and 2 bases lay outside the gene matches. CDR3 length equals 17 residues. Germline V CDR1 and CDR2: LGHDT, YNNKEL (reference sequence). The CDR3 region is CASSQVQGGSYNSPLHF. The DNA for the CDR3 is TGTGCCAGCAGCCAAGTACAGGGGGGCTCCTATAATTCACCCCTCCACTTT.

The chain combines TRBV5-1 with TRBJ1-1; TRBD1 is a possible D gene (6 bases). This CDR3 comprises 16 residues. V was clipped by 1 base and J by 0 bases, with 13 bases between them. From germline, CDR1 is SGHRS and CDR2 YFSETQ. The CDR3 region has the DNA TGCGCCAGCAGCTTGTTTGGGGGCTCCATGAACACTGAAGCTTTCTTT. This translates into CASSLFGGSMNTEAFF.

This clone was seen a handful of times. The chain carries TRBV18 and TRBJ1-6; D not certain. CDR1 is KGHSH, CDR2 LQKENI, per germline. CDR3 length equals 15 residues. Trimming left V 1 base short and J 8 bases short, with 12 bases between. CDR3 sequence: CASSPRPVGDSPLHF. CDR3 DNA: TGTGCCAGCTCACCACGCCCAGTCGGGGATTCACCCCTCCACTTT.

The chain uses TRBV7-8 and TRBJ2-1, with TRBD1 identical over 7 bases. This CDR3 comprises 16 residues. V trimming: 1 base; J trimming: 3 bases; junction bases outside the gene matches: 6. From germline, CDR1 is SGHVS and CDR2 FQNEAQ. This CDR3 reads CASSLGRGSYYNEQFF. The CDR3 DNA sequence: TGTGCCAGCAGCTTAGGCAGGGGGTCATACTACAATGAGCAGTTCTTC.

The V and J genes are TRBV6-2 or TRBV6-3 and TRBJ2-1, with 10 bases matching TRBD1. V lost 2 bases, J lost 4 bases, and 5 bases stayed unmatched. Germline-derived CDR1 and CDR2 are MNHEY and SVGEGT. The CDR3 has 16 residues. The CDR3 protein is CASSYPTGGLYNEQFF. CDR3 sequence (DNA): TGTGCCAGCAGTTACCCGACAGGGGGCTTGTACAATGAGCAGTTCTTC.

As DNA, the CDR3 is TGTGCCAGCAGTTCCTCCCCAGGGGTAAGCAATCAGCCCCAGCATTTT. Its translation: CASSSSPGVSNQPQHF. J is TRBJ1-5 and V is TRBV28; TRBD1 is a possible D gene (6 bases). Germline assignment: CDR1 MDHEN and CDR2 SYDVKM. V dropped 4 bases and J dropped 1 base, with 14 bases sitting between them. This CDR3 is built from 16 residues.

The chain combines TRBV5-1 with TRBJ2-7; 11 nucleotides agree with TRBD1. V shed 3 bases and J 6 bases; nucleotides not matched to a gene: 5. The germline V gene has CDR1 SGHRS and CDR2 YFSETQ. The CDR3 spans 14 residues. The CDR3 bases are TGCGCCAGCAGCTCAAGGACAGGGGGCGGCGAGCAGTACTTC. This encodes CASSSRTGGGEQYF.

The J gene is TRBJ2-2, the V gene TRBV28, with D possibly TRBD2 on 5 matching bases. This CDR3 is 14 amino acids long. Per the germline V gene, CDR1 is MDHEN and CDR2 is SYDVKM. V lost 7 bases and J lost 5, with 14 bases in between. This chain's CDR3 is CASTITRSTGELFF. Here the CDR3 DNA reads TGTGCCAGCACCATTACTAGATCTACCGGGGAGCTGTTTTTT. Variable domain in full (rest from reference TRBV28 and TRBJ2-2): DVKVTQSSRYLVKRTGEKVFLECVQDMDHENMFWYRQDPGLGLRLIYFSYDVKMKEKGDIPEGYSVSREKKERFSLILESASTNQTSMYLCASTITRSTGELFFGEGSRLTVL.

V usage is TRBV30 and J usage is TRBJ1-5; maybe TRBD1 (6 bases). The germline gives CDR1 GTSNPN, CDR2 SVGIG (reference sequence). The ends were cut back, 0 bases at V and 7 bases at J, with 13 bases in the middle. This CDR3 contains 14 residues. CDR3 sequence: CAWSVGGANQPQHF. The CDR3 nucleotides read TGTGCCTGGAGTGTAGGGGGGGCGAACCAGCCCCAGCATTTT.